This TCR beta chain is drawn from a study of molecular identifiers for immune sequencing clone quantification. TCRdb passed the PCR reads through MiXCR, listing each CDR3 protein once. The sample holds hundreds of thousands of distinct CDR3 sequences, around 20% seen once. This clonotype was counted only a few times. Its antigen remains unidentified. A much bigger clone sits one base away, suggesting this may be a read error. The CD8+CD4-CCR7+CD45RA+ phenotype defined the sorted naive CD8 T cells. The CDR3 has 12 amino acids. The germline CDR1 and CDR2 sequences are MDHEN and SYDVKM. Findings of the study overall: Over 99% of effector molecules, but under 1% in naive cells, were held by clones with more than 20 RNA copies.

This receptor was obtained from a human donor in good health. Some libraries in this study had Jurkat cell RNA spiked in. Sequenced input: naive CD8+ T cells from blood, with Jurkat cell RNA spiked in. This sample's subset: FACS-sorted CD8+CD4-CCR7+CD45RA+ naive T cells. The genes are TRBV28 and TRBJ2-7; D not certain. The CDR3 is CASSFLGNEQHF. The CDR3 nucleotides are TGTGCCAGCAGTTTTTTGGGGAATGAGCAGCACTTC.